Each of the 3 T cell receptor beta chains below was sequenced from the same sample in a study of blood T cell repertoires in COVID-19. Profiling relied on immunoSEQ multiplex PCR, and the TCRdb table lists in-frame clones only, not all of them. The table records about 190,000 clones, around four fifths of them present only once. The sequencing input was peripheral blood. These receptors were collected from a woman aged 40 to 50 with acute or convalescent COVID-19.

The chain combines TRBV10-3 with TRBJ1-2; TRBD1 matches at 9 bases. The CDR3 length is 17 residues. The germline V gene has CDR1 ENHRY and CDR2 SYGVKD. Trimming took 1 base from V and 0 from J; bases not matched to a gene: 6. CDR3 coding DNA: TGTGCCATCAGTGAGTTTCATCGGGACAGGGCTAACTATGGCTACACCTTC. This encodes CAISEFHRDRANYGYTF.

This clone was picked up a small number of times. The V call is TRBV5-1, the J call TRBJ2-3, with 8 bases fitting TRBD1. V shed 0 bases and J 2 bases; nucleotides not matched to a gene: 2. The germline gives CDR1 SGHRS, CDR2 YFSETQ. The CDR3 has 15 amino acids. DNA for the CDR3: TGCGCCAGCAGCTTGGCGGGACAGGTCACAGATACGCAGTATTTT. As protein: CASSLAGQVTDTQYF.

The chain combines TRBV7-2 with TRBJ2-1, with 15 bases that match TRBD2. The CDR3 contains 17 residues. V lost 5 bases to trimming and J lost 6 bases; unmatched junction nucleotides: 8. CDR1 SGHTA and CDR2 FQGNSA come from the germline V gene. CDR3 protein: CASSPAGLAGGTNEQFF. DNA for the CDR3: TGTGCCAGCAGCCCAGCGGGACTAGCGGGAGGAACCAATGAGCAGTTCTTC.